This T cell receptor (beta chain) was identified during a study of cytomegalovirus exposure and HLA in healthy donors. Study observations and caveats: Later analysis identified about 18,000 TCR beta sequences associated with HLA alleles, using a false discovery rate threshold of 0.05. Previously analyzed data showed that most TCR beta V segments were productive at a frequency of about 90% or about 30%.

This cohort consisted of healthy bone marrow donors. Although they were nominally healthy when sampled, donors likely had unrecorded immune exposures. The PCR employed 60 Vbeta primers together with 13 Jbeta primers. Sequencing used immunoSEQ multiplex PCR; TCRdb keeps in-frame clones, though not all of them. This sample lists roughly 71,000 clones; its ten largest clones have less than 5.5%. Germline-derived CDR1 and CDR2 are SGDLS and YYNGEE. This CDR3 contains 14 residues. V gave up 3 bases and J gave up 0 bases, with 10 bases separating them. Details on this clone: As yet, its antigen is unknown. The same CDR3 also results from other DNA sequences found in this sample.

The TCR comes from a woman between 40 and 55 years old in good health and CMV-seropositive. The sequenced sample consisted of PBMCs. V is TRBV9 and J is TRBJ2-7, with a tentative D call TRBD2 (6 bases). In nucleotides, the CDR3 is TGTGCCAGCAGCGAGGCGGGACTCTCCTACGAGCAGTACTTC. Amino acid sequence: CASSEAGLSYEQYF.